This T cell receptor (beta chain) derives from a study of T cells in localized non-small cell lung cancer. General study results and limits: Uninvolved adjacent lung had higher T cell clonality than tumor and all other tissues. Higher blood T cell density tracked longer overall survival. Because only a single region of the tumor was sequenced, heterogeneity remains possible.

This table comes from immunoSEQ multiplex PCR, and its TCRdb copy is limited to in-frame clones, with some not included. The sample lists more than 2,000 clones, approximately 24% occurring once. Trimming pared 0 bases from V and 5 bases from J, leaving 6 bases between. CDR3 size: 12 residues. Germline V gene sequence: CDR1 SQVTM, CDR2 ANQGSEA. By share, this clone counts as large. Its antigen is still unknown. The chain employs TRBV29-1 and TRBJ2-3; no clear D. This sample comprised lung tumor tissue, obtained before any cancer treatment. The receptor comes from a woman aged 40-69 years with stage I lung adenocarcinoma. CDR3 sequence reads: CSVEDPGDTQYF. CDR3 coding DNA: TGCAGCGTTGAAGATCCCGGAGATACGCAGTATTTT.